Included here is one T cell receptor (beta chain) sequence, with context. The entry originates in a study of blood T cells in healthy people across ages. The CDR3 sequence is 12 residues long. Germline values: CDR1 SGHTA, CDR2 FQGNSA. After removal of 7 bases from V and 5 bases from J, the junction contained 1 base not matched to a gene. Primed by a sample-barcoded 5' primer and a J-beta primer mix, a second PCR proceeded for roughly 7 to 12 cycles. A single record per CDR3 protein comes from TCRdb applying MiXCR to the 5' RACE reads. The data show 1.5 million or so distinct CDR3 sequences, approximately 43% seen once.

The receptor's source is a woman younger than 30 in good health. The chain employs TRBV7-2 and TRBJ1-2; 10 bases are a match to TRBD1. Sequencing used blood. In DNA form, the CDR3 reads TGTGCCAGCACGGACAGGGGGTATGGCTACACCTTC. It translates to CASTDRGYGYTF.